The 21 T cell receptor beta chains given below trace back to one sample, sequenced in a study of T-cell memory formation after mild COVID-19. TCRdb re-analysed the 5' RACE reads in MiXCR, keeping a single row per CDR3 protein. The table records tens of thousands of distinct CDR3 sequences, approximately 6.8% of them present only once. Sequencing was performed on PBMCs or a T cell subset sorted from them (not recorded which). The receptors here all came from a man between 18 and 35 years old who had mild COVID-19 (a few samples of this study predate the infection). Cell type and time point are not known.

This clonotype has just a few counts. The rearrangement joins TRBV6-1 to TRBJ2-3; D unclear. CDR3 length: 13 residues. V lost 2 bases and J lost 5, with 8 bases in between. The germline V gene encodes CDR1 MNHNS and CDR2 SASEGT. CDR3 protein: CASSEWEGDTQYF. The CDR3 DNA reads as TGTGCCAGCAGTGAATGGGAAGGAGATACGCAGTATTTT.

Ten or more counts support this clonotype. V usage is TRBV5-1 and J usage is TRBJ2-7; TRBD2 matches 12 bases. Trimming took 0 bases from V and 5 from J; bases not matched to a gene: 9. Per germline, CDR1 SGHRS and CDR2 YFSETQ. There are 17 residues in the CDR3. The CDR3 DNA reads TGCGCCAGCAGCTTGGGACTAGCGGGGGATCAGAGCGACGAGCAGTACTTC. This codes for CASSLGLAGDQSDEQYF. Drawing the rest from reference TRBV5-1 and TRBJ2-7, the complete variable domain is KAGVTQTPRYLIKTRGQQVTLSCSPISGHRSVSWYQQTPGQGLQFLFEYFSETQRNKGNFPGRFSGRQFSNSRSEMNVSTLELGDSALYLCASSLGLAGDQSDEQYFGPGTRLTVT.

By sample share, this clonotype is medium-sized. The gene calls are TRBV7-2 and TRBJ2-6, with 7 bases identical to TRBD1. From germline, CDR1 is SGHTA and CDR2 FQGNSA. The J segment lost 1 base and the V segment lost 4 bases, leaving 13 bases of the junction unmatched. The CDR3 runs to 19 residues. CDR3 amino acids: CASSSEGAGITSGANVLTF. CDR3 DNA sequence: TGTGCCAGCAGCTCAGAGGGGGCAGGGATCACTTCTGGGGCCAACGTCCTGACTTTC.

CDR3 nucleotide sequence: TGTGCCAGCTCACCGGGAGGGAGCAATCAGCCCCAGCATTTT. Amino acids: CASSPGGSNQPQHF. The chain couples TRBV18 to TRBJ1-5; D gene unclear. Trimming left V 3 bases short and J 1 base short, with 7 bases between. Germline V lookup: CDR1 KGHSH, CDR2 LQKENI. This CDR3 region has 14 residues.

This clonotype was seen only a few times. This rearrangement joins TRBV7-2 to TRBJ2-1; TRBD2 is a possible D gene (5 bases). CDR3 length: 13 amino acids. Trimming took off 3 bases at V and 9 bases at J, with 12 bases between the two ends. Germline CDR1 reads SGHTA; CDR2 reads FQGNSA. The CDR3 loop reads CASSFTRDGEQFF. CDR3 nucleotides: TGTGCCAGCAGCTTCACTAGGGATGGTGAGCAGTTCTTC.

V is TRBV7-2 and J is TRBJ2-5; 8 nucleotides agree with TRBD2. Germline values: CDR1 SGHTA, CDR2 FQGNSA. The V and J ends lost 0 bases and 7 bases, in that order; junction bases with no gene match: 13. The CDR3 has 17 residues. The CDR3 coding sequence is TGTGCCAGCAGCTTAGCTCCGGGACTAGGAGGGGGGAGGACCCAGTACTTC. Amino acid sequence: CASSLAPGLGGGRTQYF.

The sample holds a few counts of this clonotype. V usage is TRBV4-3 and J usage is TRBJ1-2; TRBD1 agrees at 8 bases. The ends lost 3 bases at V and 7 bases at J; junction bases unmatched: 4. Germline-derived CDR1 and CDR2 are LGHNA and YSLEER. CDR3 length: 13 residues. CDR3 amino acids: CASSHLDRGGYTF. CDR3 nucleotide sequence: TGCGCCAGCAGCCACCTCGACAGGGGTGGCTACACCTTC.

This clonotype was found many times. J is TRBJ2-3 and V is TRBV6-5, with D perhaps TRBD2 (6 bases). In germline, CDR1 is MNHEY, CDR2 SVGAGI. The CDR3 has 13 amino acids. V lost 6 bases, J lost 6 bases, and 13 bases lay in between. The CDR3 region is CASSRGGEDTQYF. In nucleotides, the CDR3 is TGTGCCAGCAGCCGAGGAGGGGAGGATACGCAGTATTTT.

This clonotype has only a few counts. The chain combines TRBV27 with TRBJ2-1; TRBD1 matches at 8 bases. Looked up from germline, CDR1 is MNHEY and CDR2 is SMNVEV (reference sequence). The V gene end was trimmed by 3 bases and the J gene end by 9 bases; junction bases not matched to a gene: 7. This CDR3 comprises 14 residues. The DNA for the CDR3 is TGTGCCAGCAGTTTGACAGGGGATAGGAGTGAGCAGTTCTTC. It is translated as CASSLTGDRSEQFF.

This clonotype appeared many times. The rearrangement links TRBV5-4 to TRBJ2-1; D ambiguous. V lost 0 bases and J lost 7, with 5 bases in between. The V gene's germline CDR1 is SGHNT and CDR2 YYREEE (reference sequence). CDR3 length equals 12 residues. The CDR3 here is CASSLVANEQFF. For the CDR3, the DNA is TGTGCCAGCAGCTTGGTGGCGAATGAGCAGTTCTTC.

This clonotype came up a few times. J is TRBJ1-4 and V is TRBV5-1; the D is unclear. The V end was cut by 1 base, the J end by 7 bases, with 14 bases between. Looked up from germline, CDR1 is SGHRS and CDR2 is YFSETQ. This CDR3 contains 15 residues. CDR3 sequence reads: CASSLSTEGVEKLFF. The DNA of the CDR3 is TGCGCCAGCAGCTTGTCCACAGAGGGAGTTGAAAAACTGTTTTTT.

There are a few counts of this clonotype. The V gene is TRBV6-2 or TRBV6-3, the J gene TRBJ1-5, with TRBD1 identical over 7 bases. The CDR3 is 18 residues long. Germline CDR1 MNHEY, CDR2 SVGEGT. Trimming at V came to 2 bases and at J to 0 bases, leaving 10 bases not matched to a gene. The CDR3 reads CASSYSYFGTDSNQPQHF. CDR3 nucleotides: TGTGCCAGCAGTTACAGTTATTTTGGGACAGATAGCAATCAGCCCCAGCATTTT.

J is TRBJ1-1 and V is TRBV7-9; maybe TRBD1 (6 bases). Germline V lookup: CDR1 SEHNR, CDR2 FQNEAQ (reference sequence). The CDR3 spans 14 residues. Trimming removed 3 bases at V and 4 bases at J, with 12 bases between. The CDR3: CASSFAARGTEAFF. Written as DNA, the CDR3 is TGTGCCAGCAGCTTCGCGGCCAGGGGCACTGAAGCTTTCTTT.

The sample holds many counts of this clonotype. V is TRBV6-5 and J is TRBJ1-1, with 7 bases that match TRBD1. CDR3 length: 14 residues. Trimming cost V 4 bases and J 9 bases; bases outside gene matches: 11. The V gene's germline CDR1 is MNHEY and CDR2 SVGAGI. CDR3 amino acids: CASSLGGDSLQAFF. DNA of the CDR3: TGTGCCAGCAGTTTAGGAGGGGACAGCTTACAAGCTTTCTTT.

The V call is TRBV7-3, the J call TRBJ1-1; possibly TRBD1 for D (5 bases). The CDR3 contains 13 residues. Germline values: CDR1 SGHTA, CDR2 FQGTGA. V gave up 4 bases and J gave up 4 bases, with 10 bases separating them. The CDR3 loop is CASSWGGSTEAFF. The DNA of the CDR3 is TGTGCCAGCAGCTGGGGGGGGAGCACTGAAGCTTTCTTT.

This clonotype has a handful of counts. This chain joins TRBV2 and TRBJ2-5; D possibly corresponds to TRBD1 (6 bases). This CDR3 has 13 residues. The germline V and J ends were trimmed by 9 bases and 2 bases, with 13 bases remaining between them. Germline CDR1 and CDR2: SNHLY and FYNNEI. The CDR3 is CASSRGEQETQYF. Here the CDR3 DNA reads TGTGCCAGTAGCAGGGGCGAACAAGAGACCCAGTACTTC.

In this sample, this clonotype turned up a few times. V is TRBV6-6 and J is TRBJ1-1; possible D gene TRBD1, 5 bases. CDR3 length equals 16 residues. Trimming pared 4 bases from V and 4 bases from J, leaving 19 bases between. Looked up from germline, CDR1 is MNHNY and CDR2 is SVGAGI (reference sequence). CDR3 nucleotide sequence: TGTGCCAGCAGTTCCCCCGCTCAGGGCGCGGGCACTGAAGCTTTCTTT. It is translated as CASSSPAQGAGTEAFF.

This clonotype was seen at least ten times. The chain employs TRBV10-1 and TRBJ2-1; D is unresolved. Between the trimmed V and J ends, which lost 3 bases and 10 bases, there was a span of 10 bases. The germline gives CDR1 WNHNN, CDR2 SYGVQD (reference sequence). The CDR3 is made up of 12 amino acids. The CDR3 DNA sequence: TGCGCCAGCAGTGACGGCCTGACCGAGCAGTTCTTC. It specifies CASSDGLTEQFF.

As to this clonotype: A much larger clone differs by one base, so this may be a read error. The chain combines TRBV21-1 with TRBJ2-5. TRBV21-1 is shown as a pseudogene. The CDR3 contains 12 residues. CDR3 DNA sequence: TGTGCCACCTCGGCCTGCCAAGAGACCCAGTACTTC. Protein: CATSACQETQYF.

J is TRBJ2-2 and V is TRBV5-1, with D perhaps given as TRBD1 or TRBD2 (5 bases each). The CDR3 totals 15 residues. The V and J ends lost 4 bases and 3 bases respectively, with 13 bases between them. Looked up from germline, CDR1 is SGHRS and CDR2 is YFSETQ. The CDR3 sequence is CASSIPGTHTGELFF. Written as DNA, the CDR3 is TGCGCCAGCAGCATCCCCGGGACGCACACCGGGGAGCTGTTTTTT.

The chain combines TRBV20-1 with TRBJ2-3, with a weak D call TRBD2 (5 bases). Germline-derived CDR1 and CDR2 are DFQATT and SNEGSKA (reference sequence). This CDR3 comprises 13 residues. The CDR3 loop reads CRPEAETLDTQYF. As DNA, the CDR3 is TGCAGACCCGAAGCGGAAACTCTCGATACGCAGTATTTT.